Listed below are T cell receptor beta chains from one sample, sequenced in a study of shared clonotypes between healthy human individuals. Sequenced by immunoSEQ multiplex PCR; TCRdb stores in-frame clones only, minus some. The data hold hundreds of thousands of clones, with around two thirds observed a single time. The source material was memory CD4+ T cells sorted from blood. The receptors here all came from a woman aged 25-40 years in good health. Each CDR3 is given with its conserved first and last residue. Size tells how often a clone was seen (once, few, many) or the class of an expanded clone, and some rows leave it out.

TRBV25-1	NA	TRBJ2-1	CASSEAQAFSPEQFF
TRBV11-3	NA	TRBJ2-5	CASSLDLETQYF
TRBV20-1	NA	TRBJ2-3	CSAMQSDTQYF
TRBV7-2	NA	TRBJ1-1	CASSFRSGDTEAFF
TRBV5-1	NA	TRBJ1-1	CASKPTGLLMNTEAFF
TRBV30	NA	TRBJ2-7	CAWSVPWTYEQYF
TRBV9	NA	TRBJ2-1	CASSGGLAGEEQFF
TRBV5-8	NA	TRBJ2-7	CASSPGTDFVGEQYF
TRBV28	NA	TRBJ2-5	CASRKGKEGTQYF
TRBV5-4	NA	TRBJ1-3	CASSLALGSGNTIYF
TRBV10-3	once	TRBJ2-7	CAISESGTPSEQYF
TRBV20-1	NA	TRBJ2-7	CSARLGDEQYF
TRBV7-2	NA	TRBJ2-2	CASSLVVGSDTGELFF
TRBV28	few	TRBJ1-6	CASSYRELTSPLHF
TRBV5-4	once	TRBJ2-5	CASSLGAIGAETQYF
TRBV7-9	few	TRBJ2-1	CASSRTSSSYNEQFF
TRBV6-1	NA	TRBJ1-5	CASWSNKAWNQPQHF
TRBV5-1	NA	TRBJ2-1	CASSRTGGTKNEQFF
TRBV6-6	once	TRBJ1-5	CASRGRGGSNQPQHF